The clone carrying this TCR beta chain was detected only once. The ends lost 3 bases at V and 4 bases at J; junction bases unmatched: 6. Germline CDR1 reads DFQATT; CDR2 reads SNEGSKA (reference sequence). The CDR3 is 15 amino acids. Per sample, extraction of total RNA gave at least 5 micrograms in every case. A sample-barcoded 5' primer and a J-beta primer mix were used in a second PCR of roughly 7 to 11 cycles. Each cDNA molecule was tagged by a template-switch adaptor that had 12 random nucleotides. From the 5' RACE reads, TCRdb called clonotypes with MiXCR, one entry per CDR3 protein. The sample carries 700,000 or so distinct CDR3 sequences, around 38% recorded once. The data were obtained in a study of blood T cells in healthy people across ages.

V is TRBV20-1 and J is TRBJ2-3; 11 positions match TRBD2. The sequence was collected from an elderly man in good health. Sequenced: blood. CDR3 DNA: TGCAGTGCTAGTTTCACTAGCGGGGGCCCAGATACGCAGTATTTT. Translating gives CSASFTSGGPDTQYF.